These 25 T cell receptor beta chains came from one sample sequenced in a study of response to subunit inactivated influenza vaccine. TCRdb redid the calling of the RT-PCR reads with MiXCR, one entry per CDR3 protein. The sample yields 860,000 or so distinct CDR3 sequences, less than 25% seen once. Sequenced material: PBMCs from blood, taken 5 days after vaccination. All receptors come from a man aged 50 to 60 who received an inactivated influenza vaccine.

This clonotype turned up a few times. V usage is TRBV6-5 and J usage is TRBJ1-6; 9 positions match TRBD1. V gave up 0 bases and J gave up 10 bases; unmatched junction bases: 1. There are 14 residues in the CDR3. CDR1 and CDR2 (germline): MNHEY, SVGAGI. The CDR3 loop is CASSYSGQGSPLHF. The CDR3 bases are TGTGCCAGCAGTTACTCGGGACAGGGATCACCCCTCCACTTT.

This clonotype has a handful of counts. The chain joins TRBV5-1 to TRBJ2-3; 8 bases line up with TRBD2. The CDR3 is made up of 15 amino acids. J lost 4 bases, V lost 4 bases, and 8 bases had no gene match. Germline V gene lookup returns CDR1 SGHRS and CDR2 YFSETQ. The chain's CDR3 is CASSQTRRGADTQYF. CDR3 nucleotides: TGCGCCAGCAGCCAGACTAGGCGGGGGGCAGATACGCAGTATTTT.

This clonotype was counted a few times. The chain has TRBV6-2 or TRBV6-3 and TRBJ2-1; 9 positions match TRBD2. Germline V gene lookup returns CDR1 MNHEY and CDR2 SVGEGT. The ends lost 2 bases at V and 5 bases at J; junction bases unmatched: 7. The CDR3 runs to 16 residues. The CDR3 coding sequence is TGTGCCAGCAGTTACCGCTCCCTAGCGGGAAACAATGAGCAGTTCTTC. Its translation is CASSYRSLAGNNEQFF.

The CDR3 region is CASSLDLYTQYF. CDR3 sequence (DNA): TGTGCCAGCAGCTTGGATCTATATACGCAGTATTTT. The rearrangement links TRBV5-6 to TRBJ2-3; D is uncertain. The CDR3 is 12 amino acids. CDR1 is SGHDT and CDR2 is YYEEEE in the germline V gene. Trimming removed 0 bases from V and 7 bases from J, with 6 bases in between.

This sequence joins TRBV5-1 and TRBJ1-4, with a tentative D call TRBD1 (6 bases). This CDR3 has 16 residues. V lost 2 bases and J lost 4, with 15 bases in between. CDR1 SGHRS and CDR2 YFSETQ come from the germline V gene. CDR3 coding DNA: TGCGCCAGCAGCTTATCACAGGGATCTGGTAATGAAAAACTGTTTTTT. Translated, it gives CASSLSQGSGNEKLFF.

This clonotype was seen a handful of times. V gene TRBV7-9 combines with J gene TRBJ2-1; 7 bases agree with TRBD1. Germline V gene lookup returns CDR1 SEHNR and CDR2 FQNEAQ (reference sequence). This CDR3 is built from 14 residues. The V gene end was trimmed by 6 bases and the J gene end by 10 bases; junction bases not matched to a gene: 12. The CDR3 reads CASRDARDSQEQFF. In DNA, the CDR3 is TGTGCCAGCAGAGATGCCCGGGACAGCCAAGAGCAGTTCTTC.

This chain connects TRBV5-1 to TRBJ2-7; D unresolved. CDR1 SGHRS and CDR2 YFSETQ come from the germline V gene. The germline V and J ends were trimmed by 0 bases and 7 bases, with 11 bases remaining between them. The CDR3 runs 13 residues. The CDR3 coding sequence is TGCGCCAGCAGCTTGGGATCGGACGGTGAGCAGTACTTC. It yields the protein CASSLGSDGEQYF.

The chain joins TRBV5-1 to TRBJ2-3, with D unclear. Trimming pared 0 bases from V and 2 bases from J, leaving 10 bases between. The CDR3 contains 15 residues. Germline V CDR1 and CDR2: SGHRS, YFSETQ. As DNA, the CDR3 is TGCGCCAGCAGCTTGGTGTCCCTCAACACAGATACGCAGTATTTT. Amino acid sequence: CASSLVSLNTDTQYF.

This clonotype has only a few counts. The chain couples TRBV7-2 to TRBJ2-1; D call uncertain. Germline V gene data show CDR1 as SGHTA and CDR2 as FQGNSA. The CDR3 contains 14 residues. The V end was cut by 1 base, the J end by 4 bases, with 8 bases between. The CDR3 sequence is CASSLVLVYNEQFF. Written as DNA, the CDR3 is TGTGCCAGCAGCTTAGTTCTTGTATACAATGAGCAGTTCTTC.

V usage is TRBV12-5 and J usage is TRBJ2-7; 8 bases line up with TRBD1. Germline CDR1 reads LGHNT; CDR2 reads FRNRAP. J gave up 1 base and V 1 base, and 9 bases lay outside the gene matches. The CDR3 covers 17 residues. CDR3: CASGLANDGDRSYEQYF. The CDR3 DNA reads TGTGCTAGTGGTTTGGCCAACGATGGGGACAGGTCCTACGAGCAGTACTTC. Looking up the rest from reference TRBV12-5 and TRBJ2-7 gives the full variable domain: DARVTQTPRHKVTEMGQEVTMRCQPILGHNTVFWYRQTMMQGLELLAYFRNRAPLDDSGMPKDRFSAEMPDATLATLKIQPSEPRDSAVYFCASGLANDGDRSYEQYFGPGTRLTVT.

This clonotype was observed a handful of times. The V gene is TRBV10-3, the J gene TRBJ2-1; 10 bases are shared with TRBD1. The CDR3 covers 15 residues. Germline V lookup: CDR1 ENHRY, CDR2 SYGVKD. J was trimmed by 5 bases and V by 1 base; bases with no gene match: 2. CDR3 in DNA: TGTGCCATCAGTGAGTTGGGGACAGGGGACAATGAGCAGTTCTTC. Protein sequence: CAISELGTGDNEQFF.

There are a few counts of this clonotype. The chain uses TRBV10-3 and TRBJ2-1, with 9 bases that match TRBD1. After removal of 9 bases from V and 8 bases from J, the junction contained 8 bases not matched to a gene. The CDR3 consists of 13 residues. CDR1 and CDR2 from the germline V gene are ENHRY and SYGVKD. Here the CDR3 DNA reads TGTGCCATGACAGGGGGGCGAACAGATGAGCAGTTCTTC. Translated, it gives CAMTGGRTDEQFF.

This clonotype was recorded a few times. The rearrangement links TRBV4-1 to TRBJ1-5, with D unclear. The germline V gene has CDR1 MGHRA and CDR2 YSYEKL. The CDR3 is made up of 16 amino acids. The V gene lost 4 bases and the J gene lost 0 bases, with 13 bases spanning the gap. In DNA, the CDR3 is TGCGCCAGCAGCCGGACCGGGCTCGATAGCAATCAGCCCCAGCATTTT. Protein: CASSRTGLDSNQPQHF.

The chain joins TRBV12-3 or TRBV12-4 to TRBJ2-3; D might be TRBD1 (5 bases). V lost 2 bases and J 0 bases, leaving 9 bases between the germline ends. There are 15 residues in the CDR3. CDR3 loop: CASSLRGPSTDTQYF. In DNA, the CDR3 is TGTGCCAGCAGTTTAAGGGGCCCTAGCACAGATACGCAGTATTTT.

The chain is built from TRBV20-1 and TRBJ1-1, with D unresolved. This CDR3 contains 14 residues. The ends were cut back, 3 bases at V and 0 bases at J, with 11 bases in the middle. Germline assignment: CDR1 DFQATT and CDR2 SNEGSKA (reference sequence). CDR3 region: CSASFSLLNTEAFF. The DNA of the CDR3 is TGCAGTGCTAGTTTCAGCCTCCTGAACACTGAAGCTTTCTTT.

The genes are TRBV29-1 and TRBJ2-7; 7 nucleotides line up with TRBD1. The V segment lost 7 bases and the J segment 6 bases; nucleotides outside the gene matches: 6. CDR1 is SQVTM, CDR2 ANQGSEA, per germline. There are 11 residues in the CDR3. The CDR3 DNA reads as TGCAGCGGCAAACAGGGGACCGAGCAGTACTTC. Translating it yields CSGKQGTEQYF.

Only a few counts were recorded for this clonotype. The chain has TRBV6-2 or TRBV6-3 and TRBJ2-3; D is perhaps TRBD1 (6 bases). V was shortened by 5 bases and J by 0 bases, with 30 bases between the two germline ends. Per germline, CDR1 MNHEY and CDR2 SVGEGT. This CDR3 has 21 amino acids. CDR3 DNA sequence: TGTGCCAGCAGTCCCCCGGGCAAGACAGGACTTACGGGGATTAGCACAGATACGCAGTATTTT. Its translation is CASSPPGKTGLTGISTDTQYF.

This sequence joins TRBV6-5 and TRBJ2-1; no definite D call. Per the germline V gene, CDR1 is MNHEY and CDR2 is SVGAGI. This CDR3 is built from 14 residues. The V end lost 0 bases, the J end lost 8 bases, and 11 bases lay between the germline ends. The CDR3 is CASSYSGPVYEQFF. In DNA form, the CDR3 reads TGTGCCAGCAGTTACTCCGGGCCGGTCTATGAGCAGTTCTTC.

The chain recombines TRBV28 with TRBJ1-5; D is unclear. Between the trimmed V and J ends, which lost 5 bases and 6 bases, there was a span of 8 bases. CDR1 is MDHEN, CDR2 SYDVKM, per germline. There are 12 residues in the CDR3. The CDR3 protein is CASSLITQPQHF. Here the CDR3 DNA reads TGTGCCAGCAGTCTGATCACTCAGCCCCAGCATTTT.

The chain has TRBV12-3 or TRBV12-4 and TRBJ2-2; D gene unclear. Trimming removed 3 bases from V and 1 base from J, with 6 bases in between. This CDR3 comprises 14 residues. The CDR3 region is CASSLMVNTGELFF. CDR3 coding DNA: TGTGCCAGCAGTTTGATGGTGAACACCGGGGAGCTGTTTTTT.

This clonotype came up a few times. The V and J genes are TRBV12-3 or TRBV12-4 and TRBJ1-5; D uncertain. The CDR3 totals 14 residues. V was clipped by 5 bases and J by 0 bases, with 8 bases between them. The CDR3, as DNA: TGTGCCAGCAGTCCTAGCAATAGCAATCAGCCCCAGCATTTT. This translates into CASSPSNSNQPQHF.

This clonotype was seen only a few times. Here the CDR3 DNA reads TGTGCCAGCAGCTTAAAAGGGGGGGGGTATGGCTCCTACAATGAGCAGTTCTTC. Amino acids: CASSLKGGGYGSYNEQFF. This rearrangement joins TRBV11-3 to TRBJ2-1; perhaps TRBD2 as D (7 bases). The length of the CDR3 is 18 residues. Germline V gene sequence: CDR1 SGHNT, CDR2 YENEEA. Trimming stripped 2 bases from V and 0 bases from J, with 17 bases between.

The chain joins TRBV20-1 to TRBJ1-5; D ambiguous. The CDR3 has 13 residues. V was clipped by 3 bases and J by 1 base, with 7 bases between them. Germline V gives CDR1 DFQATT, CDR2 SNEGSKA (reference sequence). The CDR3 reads CSASMGSNQPQHF. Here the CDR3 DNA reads TGCAGTGCTAGCATGGGGAGCAATCAGCCCCAGCATTTT.

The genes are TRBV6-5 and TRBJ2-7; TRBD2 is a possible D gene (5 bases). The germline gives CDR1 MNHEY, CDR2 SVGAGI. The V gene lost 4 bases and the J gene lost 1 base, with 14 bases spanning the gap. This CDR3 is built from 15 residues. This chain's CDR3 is CASSLGGPRSYEQYF. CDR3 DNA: TGTGCCAGCAGTTTAGGAGGTCCGAGGTCCTACGAGCAGTACTTC.

CDR3 DNA: TGCAGCGTTGGTACCTTAGGGGGCGAGCAGTACTTC. Its protein is CSVGTLGGEQYF. The J gene is TRBJ2-7, the V gene TRBV29-1; tentatively, D is TRBD1 (6 bases). The CDR3 is 12 amino acids. V was clipped by 4 bases and J by 6 bases, with 13 bases between them. Germline-derived CDR1 and CDR2 are SQVTM and ANQGSEA.